This T cell receptor beta chain was retrieved from a study of T cell repertoires in cytomegalovirus infection. Overall study: CMV epitopes used comprised recently identified HLA-C-restricted ones and well-studied HLA-B-restricted ones. CMV infection plus the matching HLA type was flagged by public TCR beta signatures. Study results and caveats: Clonotype analysis showed dominance of the ex vivo response by HLA-C-restricted CMV-specific TCR beta clonotypes. Carriage of CMV together with the relevant HLA was identifiable through cumulative public TCR beta family frequency.

This clonotype was recorded at least ten times. Its antigen is as yet unknown. Germline V gene sequence: CDR1 SGHTA, CDR2 FQGNSA. V lost 5 bases and J 4 bases, leaving 9 bases between the germline ends. CDR3 length: 13 amino acids. MiXCR, run by TCRdb on the reads, gives a single entry per CDR3 protein. This sample carries around 300,000 distinct CDR3 sequences, about 20% of them seen once, and the ten largest clones take approximately 19%. The sequenced sample was cultured PBMCs, obtained from culture after CMV antigen stimulation. The sequence was collected from a human donor in good health (CMV status not recorded). Some clones in this sample may be carry-over from other donors' samples. The chain uses TRBV7-2 and TRBJ2-1; D unresolved. The CDR3 region has the DNA TGTGCCAGCAGCGTCAGAGTTTACAATGAGCAGTTCTTC. Translating gives CASSVRVYNEQFF.